The rows below give T cell receptor beta chains drawn from one sample of a study of blood T cell repertoires in COVID-19. Assay used: immunoSEQ multiplex PCR; TCRdb lists only in-frame clones, some missing. The profile covers approximately 350,000 clones, with about 90% appearing a single time and about 6% taken by the ten largest. The sequenced material came from peripheral blood. All receptors derive from a woman aged 45-60 years with COVID-19, enrolled during active disease. Each CDR3 is given with its conserved first and last residue. The D gene is left open where the match is weak. The size of a clone is reported for some rows only, either as once, few or many, or as a class for expanded clones.

v_gene,abundance,d_gene,len,j_gene,CDR3aa,CDR3nt
TRBV27,NA,TRBD1,14,TRBJ1-4,CASSLSTGNEKLFF,TGTGCCAGCAGTTTATCGACAGGGAATGAAAAACTGTTTTTT
TRBV7-9,few,TRBD1,15,TRBJ1-2,CASSLMGQGVYGYTF,TGTGCCAGCAGCTTAATGGGACAGGGAGTATATGGCTACACCTTC
TRBV6-1,NA,NA,15,TRBJ2-1,CASSDRPGMTTPQFF,TGTGCCAGCAGTGATCGTCCGGGGATGACCACGCCGCAGTTCTTC
TRBV21-1,NA,NA,14,TRBJ1-2,CASSLQGNGYGYTF,TGTGCCAGCAGCCTTCAGGGTAATGGCTATGGCTACACCTTC
TRBV15,NA,NA,14,TRBJ2-5,CATSRFREVETQYF,TGTGCCACCAGCAGATTCAGGGAGGTGGAGACCCAGTACTTC
TRBV11-2,NA,TRBD2,15,TRBJ2-7,CASSSGLAGQVGQYF,TGTGCCAGCAGCTCTGGACTAGCGGGGCAGGTCGGGCAGTACTTC
TRBV19,NA,NA,16,TRBJ1-5,CASTTIMGSFNQPQHF,TGTGCCAGTACCACCATTATGGGCAGTTTCAATCAGCCCCAGCATTTT
TRBV7-2,once,NA,14,TRBJ1-2,CASSPKGGAYGYTF,TGTGCCAGCAGCCCGAAAGGGGGGGCGTATGGCTACACCTTC
TRBV3-1/TRBV3-2,NA,NA,15,TRBJ2-5,CASSQARRSGETQYF,TGTGCCAGCAGCCAGGCGAGAAGATCGGGAGAGACCCAGTACTTC
TRBV6-5,NA,NA,14,TRBJ2-1,CASREAGDYNEQFF,TGTGCCAGCAGGGAGGCGGGCGATTACAATGAGCAGTTCTTC
TRBV6-2/TRBV6-3,NA,TRBD1,15,TRBJ1-2,CASSPGTGADYGYTF,TGTGCCAGCAGTCCGGGGACAGGGGCGGACTATGGCTACACCTTC
TRBV11-2,NA,NA,14,TRBJ2-1,CASSLAPGSNEQFF,TGTGCCAGCAGCTTAGCCCCAGGCTCCAATGAGCAGTTCTTC
TRBV18,NA,NA,17,TRBJ1-2,CASSLQSQGTGYYGYTF,TGTGCCAGCTCACTCCAATCACAGGGCACGGGGTATTATGGCTACACCTTC
TRBV5-1,NA,TRBD1,14,TRBJ2-3,CASSTTGGVDTQYF,TGCGCCAGCAGTACGACAGGGGGCGTGGATACGCAGTATTTT
TRBV19,NA,NA,16,TRBJ2-2,CATLRRAGILAGELFF,TGTGCCACGTTAAGGAGGGCCGGTATTCTTGCCGGGGAGCTGTTTTTT
TRBV6-5,NA,NA,12,TRBJ2-7,CASSRSSNEQYF,TGTGCCAGCTCCCGGTCGTCCAACGAGCAGTACTTC
TRBV6-5,once,TRBD2,16,TRBJ2-1,CASSYLTSGSYNEQFF,TGTGCCAGCAGTTACCTAACTAGCGGCTCCTACAATGAGCAGTTCTTC
TRBV19,NA,TRBD2,14,TRBJ2-1,CASSTLAGADEQFF,TGTGCCAGTAGTACCTTAGCGGGAGCGGATGAGCAGTTCTTC
TRBV5-1,NA,TRBD1,12,TRBJ2-7,CASSWDSYEQYF,TGCGCCAGCAGCTGGGACAGCTACGAGCAGTACTTC
TRBV6-5,NA,TRBD2,15,TRBJ2-3,CASRSGRVYLDTQYF,TGTGCCAGCAGGAGCGGGAGGGTCTATTTGGATACGCAGTATTTT
TRBV5-8,once,NA,16,TRBJ2-7,CASSSGRPTGTYEQYF,TGTGCCAGCAGCTCCGGTCGACCGACAGGTACCTACGAGCAGTACTTC
TRBV20-1,NA,NA,11,TRBJ1-2,CSASENYGYTF,TGCAGTGCTAGCGAGAACTATGGCTACACCTTC
TRBV5-5,NA,TRBD2,15,TRBJ2-3,CASSLISGRIDTQYF,TGTGCCAGCAGCTTGATCAGCGGGAGGATAGATACGCAGTATTTT
TRBV18,NA,NA,15,TRBJ1-5,CASSRMGESNQPQHF,TGTGCCAGCTCACGTATGGGCGAGAGCAATCAGCCCCAGCATTTT
TRBV19,NA,NA,14,TRBJ1-1,CASSISGGLTEAFF,TGTGCCAGTAGTATATCCGGGGGGCTCACTGAAGCTTTCTTT
TRBV13,NA,TRBD2,14,TRBJ2-1,CASSLGGRANEQFF,TGTGCCAGCAGCTTAGGCGGGAGGGCCAATGAGCAGTTCTTC
TRBV5-1,NA,TRBD2,15,TRBJ2-7,CASSLATAGDWTQYF,TGCGCCAGCAGCTTGGCCACAGCGGGAGATTGGACTCAGTACTTC
TRBV5-5,NA,TRBD1,15,TRBJ1-5,CASSSYGTGNQPQHF,TGTGCCAGCAGCTCGTACGGGACAGGGAATCAGCCCCAGCATTTT
TRBV6-1,NA,TRBD2,15,TRBJ2-5,CASSELAGGPETQYF,TGTGCCAGCAGTGAACTAGCGGGAGGGCCTGAGACCCAGTACTTC
TRBV9,NA,TRBD1,16,TRBJ2-5,CASSVGGGTGQETQYF,TGTGCCAGCAGCGTAGGAGGAGGGACAGGCCAAGAGACCCAGTACTTC
TRBV6-5,NA,NA,15,TRBJ2-7,CASSYYKGPLSEQYF,TGTGCCAGCAGTTATTACAAGGGGCCTTTATCCGAGCAGTACTTC